This TCR beta chain was captured by sequencing in a study of regulatory T cells in long-lasting Graves disease. For TCR beta, libraries came from iRepertoire HTBI primers and Arm-PCR of CDR3 regions. MiXCR, applied by TCRdb to the multiplex PCR reads, yields one record per CDR3 protein. Of 450,000 to 650,000 distinct CDR3 sequences listed, 15% to 20% are singletons. Time point noted: newly diagnosed GD, antithyroid drugs for less than 3 months. From RNA extracted from PBMCs, the TCR library was made. An endocrinology department in Xi'an, China, supplied the patients. These data also formed part of another study, on T cells in Graves' hyperthyroidism and ophthalmopathy. As that report states: Patients counted as stable if ophthalmopathy did not develop within 18 months. A 13 V-J signature model discriminated ophthalmopathy versus stable hyperthyroidism.

This TCR was recovered from a woman aged 40-65 years with Graves disease. The sample was peripheral blood mononuclear cells (PBMCs), taken at new diagnosis, from a patient treated with antithyroid drugs.

Here the CDR3 DNA reads TGCGCCAGCAGCCCTGGGGCAGGGCCTAACTATGGCTACACCTTC. Translated: CASSPGAGPNYGYTF. The V and J genes are TRBV5-1 and TRBJ1-2, with D possibly TRBD1 on 5 matching bases. Trimming shortened V by 4 bases and J by 0 bases, and 13 bases separated the two germline ends. Looked up from germline, CDR1 is SGHRS and CDR2 is YFSETQ. The CDR3 has 15 residues.